Below are 20 T cell receptor beta chains sequenced from a single sample in a study of blood T cells in healthy people across ages. A second about 6 to 12 cycle PCR used barcoded and J-beta primers. Via MiXCR, TCRdb re-called the 5' RACE reads, giving one row per CDR3 protein. The data show about 750,000 distinct CDR3 sequences, 40% to 65% seen once. Sequencing was done on a sample of blood. The receptor source for this set is a man at least 80 years old in good health.

CDR3 sequence (DNA): TGTGCCATCAGTGGGTCTGGCAGGCGGTACGAGCAGTACTTC. Translated, it gives CAISGSGRRYEQYF. J is TRBJ2-7 and V is TRBV10-3; D is unresolved. The CDR3 length is 14 residues. The germline V and J ends were trimmed by 4 bases and 4 bases, with 14 bases remaining between them. Germline V lookup: CDR1 ENHRY, CDR2 SYGVKD.

This clonotype appeared once. J is TRBJ2-1 and V is TRBV20-1; 11 bases are a match to TRBD2. Unmatched junction bases numbered 7, after V lost 6 bases and J lost 3 bases. Germline-derived CDR1 and CDR2 are DFQATT and SNEGSKA (reference sequence). The CDR3 runs 15 residues. The CDR3 DNA is TGCAGTGCGGATCCCGGGACTAGCGGCTACAATGAGCAGTTCTTC. Translating it yields CSADPGTSGYNEQFF.

The V and J genes are TRBV14 and TRBJ2-3, with D perhaps assigned TRBD1 or TRBD2 (6 bases each). The germline V and J ends were trimmed by 4 bases and 9 bases, with 23 bases remaining between them. CDR1 SGHDN and CDR2 FVKESK come from the germline V gene. This CDR3 spans 16 amino acids. The CDR3, as DNA: TGTGCCAGCAGCCTTGGCGGGACAAACGTACGTTACACGCAGTATTTT. Its translation: CASSLGGTNVRYTQYF.

This chain uses TRBV20-1 with TRBJ1-5; 7 bases match TRBD1. CDR1 and CDR2 (germline): DFQATT, SNEGSKA (reference sequence). V lost 6 bases and J lost 2; bases outside the gene matches: 7. This CDR3 has 14 amino acids. The CDR3 loop reads CSAQTGSGNQPQHF. CDR3 sequence (DNA): TGCAGTGCCCAGACAGGGTCAGGCAATCAGCCCCAGCATTTT.

This clonotype was seen a handful of times. The rearrangement links TRBV29-1 to TRBJ2-5; 9 bases are a match to TRBD1. Germline CDR1 reads SQVTM; CDR2 reads ANQGSEA. The CDR3 runs 13 residues. V lost 7 bases and J lost 5; bases outside the gene matches: 8. The CDR3 DNA sequence: TGCAGCGCATACAGGGGGCGCGGGGAGACCCAGTACTTC. Protein: CSAYRGRGETQYF.

This rearrangement joins TRBV28 to TRBJ2-1; the match to TRBD1 covers 9 bases. CDR1 is MDHEN, CDR2 SYDVKM, per germline. The V gene end was trimmed by 4 bases and the J gene end by 2 bases; junction bases not matched to a gene: 3. The CDR3 loop spans 15 amino acids. The CDR3 is CASSSGTGTYNEQFF. CDR3 DNA: TGTGCCAGCAGTTCCGGGACAGGGACCTACAATGAGCAGTTCTTC.

The V and J genes are TRBV6-5 and TRBJ2-7, with TRBD2 matching 7 bases. The CDR3 is 15 residues long. CDR1 MNHEY and CDR2 SVGAGI come from the germline V gene. Trimming removed 4 bases from V and 0 bases from J; junction bases left unmatched: 6. This CDR3 reads CASSSTSRGSYEQYF. In DNA form, the CDR3 reads TGTGCCAGCAGTTCGACTAGCCGGGGCTCCTACGAGCAGTACTTC.

This chain uses TRBV5-1 with TRBJ2-1; weak D call: TRBD2 (6 bases). This CDR3 spans 11 amino acids. V was trimmed by 0 bases and J by 12 bases, leaving 7 bases between them. CDR1 and CDR2 (germline): SGHRS, YFSETQ. The CDR3 sequence: CASSLVGGQFF. Written as DNA, the CDR3 is TGCGCCAGCAGCTTGGTGGGAGGGCAGTTCTTC.

This clonotype was counted a few times. The chain couples TRBV29-1 to TRBJ2-5; possibly TRBD1 for D (6 bases). The CDR3 covers 12 residues. V lost 6 bases to trimming and J lost 4 bases, with 12 bases between them. The V gene's germline CDR1 is SQVTM and CDR2 ANQGSEA. CDR3 amino acids: CSVLRGPETQYF. CDR3 in DNA: TGCAGCGTCCTCAGGGGCCCAGAGACCCAGTACTTC.

This clonotype was found many times. This sequence joins TRBV7-9 and TRBJ2-4; D not certain. Trimming removed 4 bases from V and 0 bases from J, with 4 bases in between. CDR3 size: 13 residues. Germline-derived CDR1 and CDR2 are SEHNR and FQNEAQ (reference sequence). DNA for the CDR3: TGTGCCAGCAGCTCCTTAGCCAAAAACATTCAGTACTTC. Translated: CASSSLAKNIQYF.

In this sample, this clonotype turned up once. The chain recombines TRBV24-1 with TRBJ2-1, with 7 bases matching TRBD2. There are 15 residues in the CDR3. V gave up 3 bases and J gave up 5 bases; unmatched junction bases: 6. From germline, CDR1 is KGHDR and CDR2 SFDVKD. CDR3: CATSDRASGNNEQFF. In nucleotides, the CDR3 is TGTGCCACCAGTGATCGGGCTAGCGGCAACAATGAGCAGTTCTTC.

The rearrangement uses TRBV30 and TRBJ2-7, with D unclear. Per the germline V gene, CDR1 is GTSNPN and CDR2 is SVGIG (reference sequence). This CDR3 is built from 15 residues. Between the trimmed V and J ends, which lost 2 bases and 2 bases, there was a span of 16 bases. The CDR3 sequence: CAWSIPTPGPYEQYF. As DNA, the CDR3 is TGTGCCTGGAGTATACCGACCCCTGGTCCCTACGAGCAGTACTTC.

The gene calls are TRBV29-1 and TRBJ1-1; 7 nucleotides agree with TRBD1. CDR1 and CDR2 from the germline V gene are SQVTM and ANQGSEA. Trimming removed 6 bases from V and 3 bases from J; junction bases left unmatched: 7. This CDR3 has 13 residues. CDR3 sequence reads: CSVAQTGDTEAFF. The CDR3 nucleotides read TGCAGCGTCGCACAAACAGGGGACACTGAAGCTTTCTTT.

The chain couples TRBV20-1 to TRBJ2-5; TRBD1 matches at 7 bases. In germline, CDR1 is DFQATT, CDR2 SNEGSKA (reference sequence). The CDR3 is 13 amino acids. Germline trimming cut 7 bases from V and 6 bases from J; bases unmatched to any gene: 11. CDR3 loop: CSESGTVIQTQYF. In nucleotides, the CDR3 is TGCAGTGAGTCCGGGACAGTCATCCAGACCCAGTACTTC.

The gene calls are TRBV3-1 and TRBJ1-2, with unresolved D. This CDR3 has 15 residues. V was cut by 1 base and J by 4 bases, with 13 bases left in between. Per germline, CDR1 LGHDT and CDR2 YNNKEL (reference sequence). The CDR3 is CASSQGHSGGYGYTF. Here the CDR3 DNA reads TGTGCCAGCAGCCAAGGCCATAGCGGAGGCTATGGCTACACCTTC.

The chain uses TRBV6-5 and TRBJ1-4, with no clear D. The CDR3 covers 14 residues. V lost 6 bases, J lost 0 bases, and 8 bases lay in between. Germline V gene data show CDR1 as MNHEY and CDR2 as SVGAGI. The DNA for the CDR3 is TGTGCCAGCAGAGGCAGCACAACTAATGAAAAACTGTTTTTT. The encoded protein is CASRGSTTNEKLFF.

The J gene is TRBJ2-2, the V gene TRBV9, with D maybe TRBD2 (5 bases). CDR3 length equals 19 residues. V lost 0 bases to trimming and J lost 0 bases, with 18 bases between them. Germline-derived CDR1 and CDR2 are SGDLS and YYNGEE. The CDR3 DNA follows: TGTGCCAGCAGCGTAGGAAGGACTCCTATCAAAACGAACACCGGGGAGCTGTTTTTT. Its protein product is CASSVGRTPIKTNTGELFF.

The chain is built from TRBV20-1 and TRBJ2-1; 8 positions agree with TRBD2. The ends lost 3 bases at V and 0 bases at J; junction bases unmatched: 10. This CDR3 has 17 amino acids. Germline loops: CDR1 DFQATT, CDR2 SNEGSKA (reference sequence). The CDR3 nucleotides are TGCAGTGCTAGTTTTCAAGGGCTAGCGGGCTCCTACAATGAGCAGTTCTTC. Amino acids: CSASFQGLAGSYNEQFF.

Here the CDR3 DNA reads TGCGCCAGCAGCCCGGGACTAGCGGGAGGACGGGGCTCCTACAATGAGCAGTTCTTC. Its protein is CASSPGLAGGRGSYNEQFF. The chain is built from TRBV5-1 and TRBJ2-1, with TRBD2 matching over 15 bases. This CDR3 spans 19 amino acids. The germline V gene encodes CDR1 SGHRS and CDR2 YFSETQ. J gave up 0 bases and V 4 bases, and 8 bases lay outside the gene matches.

The V and J genes are TRBV12-3 or TRBV12-4 and TRBJ1-2, with 8 positions matching TRBD1. V was clipped by 8 bases and J by 8 bases; unmatched bases: 16. CDR3 length: 15 amino acids. CDR3 loop: CASRRNGQGAWGYTF. The CDR3 nucleotides read TGTGCCAGCCGAAGGAATGGGCAGGGGGCATGGGGCTACACCTTC.